The sequence of this T cell receptor beta chain was determined in a study of identical twins. Whole-study findings and limits: Twin sharing of out-of-frame TCR alpha was underestimated by models in monozygotic pairs.

There are a few counts of this clonotype. Its antigen is unidentified. Per germline, CDR1 SEHNR and CDR2 FQNEAQ (reference sequence). This CDR3 has 16 residues. V lost 0 bases to trimming and J lost 1 base, with 9 bases between them. A universal primer binding site was introduced by template switching. The final cDNA contained unique molecular identifiers. TCRdb re-analysed the 5' RACE reads in MiXCR, keeping a single row per CDR3 protein. The sample holds 250,000 or so distinct CDR3 sequences, 6.5% to 9% seen once. This sample also belongs to another study, concerning yellow fever vaccine responses in identical twins.

This TCR was recovered from a woman between 18 and 29 years old in good health. V and J are TRBV7-9 and TRBJ2-2; D may be TRBD1 (5 bases). Sequenced sample: CD8+ T cells sorted from blood. DNA for the CDR3: TGTGCCAGCAGCTTAGCCGTTCAGGGGAACACCGGGGAGCTGTTTTTT. Residues: CASSLAVQGNTGELFF.